These T cell receptor beta chains were read from a single sample in a study of blood T cell repertoires in COVID-19. TCRdb's table, derived via immunoSEQ multiplex PCR, lists solely in-frame clones and lacks some. The sample holds about 300,000 clones, 85% to 90% seen once. Sequencing used peripheral blood. These receptor sequences come from a man between 65 and 85 years old with acute or convalescent COVID-19. The CDR3 runs from the conserved cysteine through the conserved F or W.

>TRBJ2-1|TRBV20-1
CSASVPNGYEQFF
>TRBJ2-7|TRBV3-1/TRBV3-2
CASSLASGSPYEQYF
>TRBJ2-2|TRBV4-1
CASSQERAGANTGELFF
>TRBJ1-2|TRBV30
CAWGTGGATNYGYTF
>TRBJ2-7|TRBV5-1
CASSLAGGDEQYF
>TRBJ2-2|TRBV12-3/TRBV12-4
CASVGGPGELFF
>TRBJ2-5|TRBV18
CASSPPPGLAEETQYF
>TRBJ1-5|TRBV28
CASNRGGYQPQHF
>TRBJ2-3|TRBV6-5
CASSLSSLTDTQYF
>TRBJ1-5|TRBV11-2
CASSLAGQPQHF
>TRBJ2-5|TRBV5-5
CASSAIRGGPWGGETQYF
>TRBJ1-5|TRBV7-9
CASSLGTGDQPQHF
>TRBJ2-2|TRBV5-1
CASSLVPDRGAGELFF
>TRBJ2-1|TRBV11-2
CASSSDRGSYNEQFF
>TRBJ1-1|TRBV19
CASNKIRGNTEAFF
>TRBJ2-2|TRBV3-1/TRBV3-2
CASSPGGPGELFF
>TRBJ2-2|TRBV30
CAWSSLGGNTGELFF
>TRBJ2-3|TRBV4-2
CASSQDWRTSGRKTDTQYF
>TRBJ2-3|TRBV5-1
CASSLSPTTTDTQYF
>TRBJ1-1|TRBV3-1/TRBV3-2
CASSHMTGGGFAEAFF
>TRBJ1-1|TRBV7-2
CASRLLRWAEAFF
>TRBJ2-7|TRBV5-4
CASSSVGGNYEQYF
>TRBJ1-3|TRBV5-1
CASSERTGFGNTIYF
>TRBJ1-4|TRBV2
CASSLQGYNEKLFF
>TRBJ1-2|TRBV7-9
CASSPNRDTQAHGYTF
>TRBJ2-3|TRBV24-1
CATSDYASGHTDTQYF
>TRBJ1-1|TRBV6-5
CASSYWTGEGTEAFF
>TRBJ2-7|TRBV5-1
CASSRDSPPTRQYF
>TRBJ1-2|TRBV7-9
CASSIREPQRGYTF
>TRBJ2-1|TRBV29-1
CSSRGGEFGGEQFF
>TRBJ2-1|TRBV19
CASTRTSGGEYEQFF
>TRBJ2-7|TRBV9
CASSVGGGGEQYF
>TRBJ1-1|TRBV6-5
CASSYQVEAFF
>TRBJ1-4|TRBV19
CASSNQGSEKLFF
>TRBJ1-6|TRBV5-1
CASSLRSNSPLHF
>TRBJ1-1|TRBV15
CATSRVVGMNTEAFF
>TRBJ2-5|TRBV24-1
CATSDRQLSERETQYF